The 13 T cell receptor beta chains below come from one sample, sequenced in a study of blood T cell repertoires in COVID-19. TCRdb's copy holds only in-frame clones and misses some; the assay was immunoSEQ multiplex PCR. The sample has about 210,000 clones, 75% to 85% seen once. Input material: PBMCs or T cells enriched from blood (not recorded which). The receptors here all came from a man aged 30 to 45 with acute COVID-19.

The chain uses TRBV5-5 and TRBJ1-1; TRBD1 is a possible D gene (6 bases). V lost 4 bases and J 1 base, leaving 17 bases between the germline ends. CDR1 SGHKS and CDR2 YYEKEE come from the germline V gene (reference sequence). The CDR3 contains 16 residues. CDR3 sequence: CASSRGARGQNTEAFF. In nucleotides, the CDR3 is TGTGCCAGCAGCCGGGGGGCCAGGGGCCAGAACACTGAAGCTTTCTTT.

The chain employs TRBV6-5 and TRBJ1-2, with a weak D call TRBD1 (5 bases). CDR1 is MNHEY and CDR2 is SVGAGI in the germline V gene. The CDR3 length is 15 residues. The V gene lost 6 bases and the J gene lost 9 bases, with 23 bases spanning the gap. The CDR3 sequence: CASRPGPGLTPRYTF. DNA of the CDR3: TGTGCCAGCAGACCCGGGCCGGGACTAACCCCCCGCTACACCTTC.

CDR3 loop: CAWSGAGSSYNEQFF. The CDR3 bases are TGTGCCTGGAGTGGAGCGGGGAGCTCCTACAATGAGCAGTTCTTC. V usage is TRBV30 and J usage is TRBJ2-1, with TRBD2 matching 7 bases. Germline CDR1 and CDR2: GTSNPN and SVGIG (reference sequence). Trimming removed 1 base from V and 0 bases from J; junction bases left unmatched: 3. The CDR3 spans 15 residues.

For the CDR3, the DNA is TGTGCCAGCAGGCGACAGGGGGGGACCTACAATGAGCAGTTCTTC. Translating it yields CASRRQGGTYNEQFF. The chain has TRBV6-5 and TRBJ2-1; 9 positions match TRBD1. V shed 6 bases and J 2 bases; nucleotides not matched to a gene: 5. In germline, CDR1 is MNHEY, CDR2 SVGAGI. The CDR3 sequence is 15 residues long.

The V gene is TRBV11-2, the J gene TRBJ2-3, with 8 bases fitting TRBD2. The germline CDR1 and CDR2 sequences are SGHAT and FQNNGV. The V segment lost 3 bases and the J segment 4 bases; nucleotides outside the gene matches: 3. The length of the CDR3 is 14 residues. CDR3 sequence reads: CASSFGLASDTQYF. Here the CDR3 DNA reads TGTGCCAGCAGCTTCGGACTAGCTTCAGATACGCAGTATTTT. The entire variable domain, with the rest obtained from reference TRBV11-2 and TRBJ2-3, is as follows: EAGVAQSPRYKIIEKRQSVAFWCNPISGHATLYWYQQILGQGPKLLIQFQNNGVVDDSQLPKDRFSAERLKGVDSTLKIQPAKLEDSAVYLCASSFGLASDTQYFGPGTRLTVL.

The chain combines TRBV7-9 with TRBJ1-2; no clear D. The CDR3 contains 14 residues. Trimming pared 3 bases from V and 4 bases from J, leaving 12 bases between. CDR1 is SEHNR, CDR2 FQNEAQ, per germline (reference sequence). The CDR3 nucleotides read TGTGCCAGCAGCTTGGGCCACCCGTCCTATGGCTACACCTTC. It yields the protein CASSLGHPSYGYTF.

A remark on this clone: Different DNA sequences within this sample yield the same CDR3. CDR3 DNA: TGTGCCATCAGTGAGGGACAGGGGAATCAGCCCCAGCATTTT. Amino acids: CAISEGQGNQPQHF. The chain carries TRBV10-3 and TRBJ1-5; TRBD1 matches at 9 bases. With V trimmed by 2 bases and J by 4 bases, 0 bases remained unmatched. The length of the CDR3 is 14 residues. Germline values: CDR1 ENHRY, CDR2 SYGVKD.

Here the CDR3 DNA reads TGTGCCAGCTCTCCCGGGACAGCCGCGGCTGGAAACACCATATATTTT. Encoded protein: CASSPGTAAAGNTIYF. The V call is TRBV18, the J call TRBJ1-3; TRBD1 matches 7 bases. CDR3 length equals 16 residues. In germline, CDR1 is KGHSH, CDR2 LQKENI. The V segment lost 6 bases and the J segment 2 bases; nucleotides outside the gene matches: 10. Complete variable domain (other parts from reference TRBV18 and TRBJ1-3): NAGVMQNPRHLVRRRGQEARLRCSPMKGHSHVYWYRQLPEEGLKFMVYLQKENIIDESGMPKERFSAEFPKEGPSILRIQQVVRGDSAAYFCASSPGTAAAGNTIYFGEGSWLTVV.

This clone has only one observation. This CDR3 is CASSQEWGDYEQYF. The CDR3, as DNA: TGTGCCAGCAGCCAAGAATGGGGGGACTACGAGCAGTACTTC. The chain has TRBV3-1 (or the pseudogene TRBV3-2) and TRBJ2-7; possible D gene TRBD2, 6 bases. The germline V gene has CDR1 LGHDT and CDR2 YNNKEL (reference sequence). This CDR3 is built from 14 residues. V gave up 0 bases and J gave up 3 bases, with 9 bases separating them.

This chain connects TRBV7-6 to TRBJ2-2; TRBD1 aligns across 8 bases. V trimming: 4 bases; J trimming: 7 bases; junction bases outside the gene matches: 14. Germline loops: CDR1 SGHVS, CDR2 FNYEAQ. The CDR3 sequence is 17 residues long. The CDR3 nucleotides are TGTGCCAGCAGCTCTTATTGGACAGGGAGCGCTGGCGGGGAGCTGTTTTTT. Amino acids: CASSSYWTGSAGGELFF. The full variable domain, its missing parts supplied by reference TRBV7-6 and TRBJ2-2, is GAGVSQSPRYKVTKRGQDVALRCDPISGHVSLYWYRQALGQGPEFLTYFNYEAQQDKSGLPNDRFSAERPEGSISTLTIQRTEQRDSAMYRCASSSYWTGSAGGELFFGEGSRLTVL.

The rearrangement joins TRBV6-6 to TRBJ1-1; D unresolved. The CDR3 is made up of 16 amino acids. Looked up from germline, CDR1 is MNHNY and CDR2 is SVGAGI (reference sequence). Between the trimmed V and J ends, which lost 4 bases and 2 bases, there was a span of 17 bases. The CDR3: CASSFGFGRANTEAFF. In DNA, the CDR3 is TGTGCCAGCAGTTTTGGGTTCGGGAGGGCCAACACTGAAGCTTTCTTT.

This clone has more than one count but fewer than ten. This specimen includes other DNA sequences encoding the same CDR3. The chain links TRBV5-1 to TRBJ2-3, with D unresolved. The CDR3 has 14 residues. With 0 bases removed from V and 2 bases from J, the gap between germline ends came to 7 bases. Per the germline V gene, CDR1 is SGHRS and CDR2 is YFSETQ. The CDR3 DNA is TGCGCCAGCAGCTTGGCAGGCTACACAGATACGCAGTATTTT. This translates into CASSLAGYTDTQYF.

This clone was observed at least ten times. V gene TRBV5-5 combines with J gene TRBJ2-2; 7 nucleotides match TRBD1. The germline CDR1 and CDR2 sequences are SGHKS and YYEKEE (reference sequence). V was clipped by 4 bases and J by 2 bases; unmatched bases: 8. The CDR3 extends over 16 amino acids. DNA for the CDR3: TGTGCCAGCAGCGAATCGGGGACAGTTAACACCGGGGAGCTGTTTTTT. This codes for CASSESGTVNTGELFF.